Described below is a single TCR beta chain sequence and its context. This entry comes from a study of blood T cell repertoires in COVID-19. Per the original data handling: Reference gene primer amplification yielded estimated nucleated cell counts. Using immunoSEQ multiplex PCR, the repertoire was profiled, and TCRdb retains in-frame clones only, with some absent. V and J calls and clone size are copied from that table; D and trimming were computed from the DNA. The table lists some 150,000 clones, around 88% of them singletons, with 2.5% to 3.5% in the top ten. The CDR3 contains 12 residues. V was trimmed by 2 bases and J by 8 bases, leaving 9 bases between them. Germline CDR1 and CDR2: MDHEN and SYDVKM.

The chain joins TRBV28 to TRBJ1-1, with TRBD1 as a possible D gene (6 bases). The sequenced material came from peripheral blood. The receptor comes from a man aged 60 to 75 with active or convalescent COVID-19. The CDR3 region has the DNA TGTGCCAGCAGTTTACCTGACAGGGAAGCTTTCTTT. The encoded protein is CASSLPDREAFF. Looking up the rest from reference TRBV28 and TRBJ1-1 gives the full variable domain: DVKVTQSSRYLVKRTGEKVFLECVQDMDHENMFWYRQDPGLGLRLIYFSYDVKMKEKGDIPEGYSVSREKKERFSLILESASTNQTSMYLCASSLPDREAFFGQGTRLTVV.